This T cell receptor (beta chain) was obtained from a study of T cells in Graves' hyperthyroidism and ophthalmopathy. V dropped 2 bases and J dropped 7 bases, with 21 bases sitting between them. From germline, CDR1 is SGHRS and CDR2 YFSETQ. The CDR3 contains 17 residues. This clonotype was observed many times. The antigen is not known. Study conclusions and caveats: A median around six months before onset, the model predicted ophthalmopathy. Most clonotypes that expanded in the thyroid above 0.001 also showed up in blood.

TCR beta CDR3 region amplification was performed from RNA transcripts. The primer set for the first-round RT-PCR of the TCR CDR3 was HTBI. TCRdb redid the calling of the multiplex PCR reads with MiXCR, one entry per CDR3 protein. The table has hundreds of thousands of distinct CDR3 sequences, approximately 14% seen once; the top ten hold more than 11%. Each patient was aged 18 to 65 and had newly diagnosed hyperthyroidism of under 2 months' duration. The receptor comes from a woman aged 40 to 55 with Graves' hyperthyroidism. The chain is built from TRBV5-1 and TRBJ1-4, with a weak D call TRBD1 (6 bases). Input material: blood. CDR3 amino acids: CASSLSPMVQGGEKLFF. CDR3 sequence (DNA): TGCGCCAGCAGCTTATCCCCTATGGTACAGGGCGGTGAAAAACTGTTTTTT.